The 9 T cell receptor beta chains listed next were all sequenced from one sample in a study of blood T cell repertoires in COVID-19. Using immunoSEQ multiplex PCR, the repertoire was profiled, and TCRdb retains in-frame clones only, with some absent. The sample carries 35,000 to 45,000 clones, roughly 90% recorded once. Input material: peripheral blood. These receptors came from a human donor in a cohort sampled during active COVID-19.

The chain's CDR3 is CASSPPGTSGGREQFF. In nucleotides, the CDR3 is TGTGCCAGCTCACCACCAGGGACTAGCGGAGGTAGGGAGCAGTTCTTC. The rearrangement links TRBV18 to TRBJ2-1; 11 nucleotides match TRBD2. With 0 bases clipped from V and 10 bases from J, the junction kept 8 bases outside the gene matches. The CDR3 sequence is 16 residues long. Germline V gene lookup returns CDR1 KGHSH and CDR2 LQKENI. The variable domain in full, with the rest retrieved from reference TRBV18 and TRBJ2-1, is NAGVMQNPRHLVRRRGQEARLRCSPMKGHSHVYWYRQLPEEGLKFMVYLQKENIIDESGMPKERFSAEFPKEGPSILRIQQVVRGDSAAYFCASSPPGTSGGREQFFGPGTRLTVL.

The V call is TRBV27, the J call TRBJ1-5, with D maybe TRBD1 (5 bases). Trimming removed 1 base from V and 7 bases from J, with 11 bases in between. The CDR3 contains 14 residues. The germline V gene encodes CDR1 MNHEY and CDR2 SMNVEV (reference sequence). This chain's CDR3 is CASSLLGEGQPQHF. The CDR3, as DNA: TGTGCCAGCAGTTTATTAGGGGAGGGACAGCCCCAGCATTTT.

The rearrangement uses TRBV19 and TRBJ1-2; weak D call: TRBD1 (5 bases). CDR1 LNHDA and CDR2 SQIVND come from the germline V gene (reference sequence). This CDR3 contains 12 residues. Deletions cut 8 bases from V and 6 bases from J, with 13 bases between. The DNA of the CDR3 is TGTGCCAGTGTTGGGGGGGAGAATGGCTACACCTTC. This sequence encodes CASVGGENGYTF. The variable domain in full, completed from reference TRBV19 and TRBJ1-2, reads DGGITQSPKYLFRKEGQNVTLSCEQNLNHDAMYWYRQDPGQGLRLIYYSQIVNDFQKGDIAEGYSVSREKKESFPLTVTSAQKNPTAFYLCASVGGENGYTFGSGTRLTVV.

The rearrangement links TRBV7-9 to TRBJ1-3, with D hard to call. The CDR3 spans 15 residues. V lost 5 bases and J 0 bases, leaving 11 bases between the germline ends. Germline V gives CDR1 SEHNR, CDR2 FQNEAQ (reference sequence). The CDR3 here is CASSVGSVSGNTIYF. The CDR3 DNA is TGTGCCAGCAGCGTCGGGAGTGTCTCTGGAAACACCATATATTTT.

The chain recombines TRBV12-3 or TRBV12-4 with TRBJ1-5; D uncertain. This CDR3 has 12 amino acids. Deletions cut 6 bases from V and 6 bases from J, with 9 bases between. CDR3 bases: TGTGCCAGCAGCGCTTGGGCTCAGCCCCAGCATTTT. It encodes CASSAWAQPQHF.

This clone occurred once. The chain is built from TRBV6-6 and TRBJ1-1; D uncertain. CDR1 MNHNY and CDR2 SVGAGI come from the germline V gene (reference sequence). This CDR3 spans 12 amino acids. Trimming took off 6 bases at V and 6 bases at J, with 11 bases between the two ends. The CDR3 DNA reads TGTGCCAGCAGGCCCCAGATCTCTGAAGCTTTCTTT. This encodes CASRPQISEAFF.

The CDR3 bases are TGTGCCAGCAGCCAACGGGACAGCCCTTTGGTAGCTTTCTTT. Its protein is CASSQRDSPLVAFF. The rearrangement uses TRBV3-1 (or the pseudogene TRBV3-2) and TRBJ1-1; 7 bases align to TRBD1. CDR1 is LGHDT and CDR2 is YNNKEL in the germline V gene (reference sequence). CDR3 length equals 14 residues. Trimming took 2 bases from V and 10 from J; bases not matched to a gene: 10.

V is TRBV5-1 and J is TRBJ2-7, with TRBD1 as a possible D gene (5 bases). This CDR3 is 14 amino acids long. CDR1 is SGHRS and CDR2 is YFSETQ in the germline V gene. V was pared by 4 bases and J by 1 base, with 12 bases between. This CDR3 reads CASSDQGTSYEQYF. CDR3 in DNA: TGCGCCAGCAGCGATCAGGGAACATCCTACGAGCAGTACTTC.

J is TRBJ1-1 and V is TRBV10-3; D is uncertain. The V gene's germline CDR1 is ENHRY and CDR2 SYGVKD. The CDR3 length is 14 residues. The V end was cut by 6 bases, the J end by 3 bases, with 14 bases between. The CDR3 region is CAISQLVEDTEAFF. The CDR3 nucleotides read TGTGCCATCAGCCAGCTAGTTGAGGACACTGAAGCTTTCTTT.